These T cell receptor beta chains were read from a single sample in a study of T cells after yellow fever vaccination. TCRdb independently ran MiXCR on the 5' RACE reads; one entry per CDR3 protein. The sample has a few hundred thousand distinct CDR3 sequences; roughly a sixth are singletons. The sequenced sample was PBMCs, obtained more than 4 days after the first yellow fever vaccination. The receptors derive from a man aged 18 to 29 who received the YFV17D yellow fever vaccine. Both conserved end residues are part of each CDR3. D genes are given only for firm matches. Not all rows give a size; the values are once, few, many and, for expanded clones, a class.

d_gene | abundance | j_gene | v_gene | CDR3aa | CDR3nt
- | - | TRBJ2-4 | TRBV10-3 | CAIGTQGSIQYF | TGTGCCATCGGGACCCAGGGGAGCATTCAGTACTTC
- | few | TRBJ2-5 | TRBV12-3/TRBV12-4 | CASSLGKFGGSQETQYF | TGTGCCAGCAGCCTGGGTAAATTTGGAGGTAGTCAAGAGACCCAGTACTTC
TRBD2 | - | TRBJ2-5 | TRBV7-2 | CASSPGGAWAETQYF | TGTGCCAGCAGCCCCGGGGGGGCGTGGGCAGAGACCCAGTACTTC
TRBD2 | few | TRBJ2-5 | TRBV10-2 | CASSALAEETQYF | TGCGCCAGCAGTGCTCTAGCGGAAGAGACCCAGTACTTC
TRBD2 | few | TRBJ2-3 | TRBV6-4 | CASSVSGTSGGTDTQYF | TGTGCCAGCAGTGTTTCCGGGACTAGCGGGGGCACAGATACGCAGTATTTT
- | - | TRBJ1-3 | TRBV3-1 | CASSQVQASGNTIYF | TGTGCCAGCAGCCAAGTGCAAGCCTCTGGAAACACCATATATTTT
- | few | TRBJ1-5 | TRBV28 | CASRPGRSNQPQHF | TGTGCCAGCAGACCGGGACGCAGCAATCAGCCCCAGCATTTT
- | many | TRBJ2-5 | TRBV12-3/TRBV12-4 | CASSLRGRETQYF | TGTGCCAGCAGTCTGAGGGGAAGAGAGACCCAGTACTTC
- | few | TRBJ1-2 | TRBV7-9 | CASSPHRLRYGYTF | TGTGCCAGCAGCCCACACAGGTTGAGATATGGCTACACCTTC
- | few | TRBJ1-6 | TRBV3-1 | CASSPGRTDASPLHF | TGTGCCAGCAGCCCGGGAAGGACGGATGCCTCACCCCTCCACTTT
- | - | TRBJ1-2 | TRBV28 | CASSPPAGEEGYTF | TGTGCCAGCAGCCCCCCCGCGGGGGAGGAGGGCTACACCTTC
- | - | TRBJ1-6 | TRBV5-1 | CASSLYGNSPLHF | TGCGCCAGCAGCTTGTATGGGAATTCACCCCTCCACTTT
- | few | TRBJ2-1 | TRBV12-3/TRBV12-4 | CASSPLSTGSSYNEQFF | TGTGCCAGCAGTCCGTTATCGACTGGAAGCTCCTACAATGAGCAGTTCTTC
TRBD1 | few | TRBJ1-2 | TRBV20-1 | CSAGRDSYGYTF | TGCAGTGCTGGACGGGACAGCTATGGCTACACCTTC
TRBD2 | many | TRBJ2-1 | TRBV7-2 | CASSLPLAGGPNEQFF | TGTGCCAGCAGCTTACCACTAGCGGGGGGTCCCAATGAGCAGTTCTTC
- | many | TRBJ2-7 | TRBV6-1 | CASRLDGNSYEQYF | TGTGCCAGCAGACTGGACGGAAACTCCTACGAGCAGTACTTC
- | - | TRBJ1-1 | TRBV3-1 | CASAKGDGTEAFF | TGTGCCAGCGCCAAGGGGGATGGCACTGAAGCTTTCTTT
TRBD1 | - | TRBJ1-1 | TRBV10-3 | CATGSGTGDTEAFF | TGTGCCACTGGGTCCGGGACAGGGGACACTGAAGCTTTCTTT
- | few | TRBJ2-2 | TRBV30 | CAWSVHGIGELFF | TGTGCCTGGAGTGTACACGGGATCGGGGAGCTGTTTTTT
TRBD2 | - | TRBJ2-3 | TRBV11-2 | CASSLLAGSSDTQYF | TGTGCCAGCAGCTTACTAGCGGGGTCCTCAGATACGCAGTATTTT
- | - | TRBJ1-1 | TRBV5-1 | CASSVVNMNTEAFF | TGCGCCAGCAGCGTGGTAAATATGAACACTGAAGCTTTCTTT
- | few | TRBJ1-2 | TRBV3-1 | CASSQDLTDNYGYTF | TGTGCCAGCAGCCAAGATTTGACAGACAACTATGGCTACACCTTC
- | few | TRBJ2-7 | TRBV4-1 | CASSVEGDITYEQYF | TGCGCCAGCAGCGTGGAGGGCGACATTACCTACGAGCAGTACTTC
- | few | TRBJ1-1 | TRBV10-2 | CASSEVLNTEAFF | TGCGCCAGCAGTGAGGTGTTGAACACTGAAGCTTTCTTT
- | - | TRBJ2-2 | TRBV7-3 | CASSQQGHTGELFF | TGTGCCAGCAGCCAACAGGGCCACACCGGGGAGCTGTTTTTT
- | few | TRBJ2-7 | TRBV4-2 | CASSSAGYEQYF | TGTGCCAGCAGCTCCGCGGGGTACGAGCAGTACTTC
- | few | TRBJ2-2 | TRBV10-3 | CAISESRTETGELFF | TGTGCCATCAGTGAGTCCCGGACGGAAACCGGGGAGCTGTTTTTT
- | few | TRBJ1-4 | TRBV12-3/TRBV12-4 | CASSSFWSNEKLFF | TGTGCCAGCAGTTCTTTCTGGAGTAATGAAAAACTGTTTTTT
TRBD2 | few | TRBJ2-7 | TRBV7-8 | CASSFLAGDEQYF | TGTGCCAGCAGCTTCCTAGCGGGGGACGAGCAGTACTTC
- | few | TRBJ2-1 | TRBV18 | CASSSSANEQFF | TGTGCCAGCTCTTCTAGCGCGAATGAGCAGTTCTTC
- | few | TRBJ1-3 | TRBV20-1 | CSAAAGGWANTIYF | TGCAGTGCGGCCGCGGGCGGTTGGGCAAACACCATATATTTT
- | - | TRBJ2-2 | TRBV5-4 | CASSFDFSNTGELFF | TGTGCCAGCAGCTTTGACTTTTCGAACACCGGGGAGCTGTTTTTT
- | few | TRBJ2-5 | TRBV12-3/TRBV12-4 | CASSVSRVLGTQYF | TGTGCCAGCAGTGTATCCCGGGTTTTGGGGACCCAGTACTTC
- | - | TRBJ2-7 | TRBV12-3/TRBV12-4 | CASSLWQNYEQYF | TGTGCCAGCAGTTTATGGCAGAACTACGAGCAGTACTTC
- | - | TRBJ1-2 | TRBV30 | CAWSNRRQIYGYTF | TGTGCCTGGTCCAACCGGCGGCAGATCTATGGCTACACCTTC
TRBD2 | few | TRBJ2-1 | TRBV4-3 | CASSRLAGGGDEQFF | TGCGCCAGCAGCAGACTAGCGGGGGGCGGGGATGAGCAGTTCTTC
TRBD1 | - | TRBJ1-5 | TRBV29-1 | CSVVPGQGARGNQPQHF | TGCAGCGTAGTCCCGGGACAGGGGGCAAGGGGCAATCAGCCCCAGCATTTT
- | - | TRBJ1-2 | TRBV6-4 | CASSDGGVYGYTF | TGTGCCAGCAGTGACGGCGGGGTCTATGGCTACACCTTC
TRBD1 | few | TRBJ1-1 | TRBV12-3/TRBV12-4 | CASSLGLQGATFF | TGTGCCAGCAGTTTGGGCTTGCAGGGGGCTACTTTCTTT
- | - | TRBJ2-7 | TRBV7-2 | CASSLVARVHEQYF | TGTGCCAGCAGCTTAGTAGCCAGGGTCCACGAGCAGTACTTC